The clone carrying this T cell receptor beta chain came up a few times. No antigen is known for it. The data belong to a study of T cells in localized non-small cell lung cancer. The study, taken as a whole, reports: Sequencing was limited to one tumor region, leaving the possibility of heterogeneity open.

The ends were cut back, 5 bases at V and 3 bases at J, with 17 bases in the middle. This CDR3 is built from 15 residues. Germline CDR1 and CDR2: GTSNPN and SVGIG (reference sequence). Assay used: immunoSEQ multiplex PCR; TCRdb lists only in-frame clones, some missing. Of 12,000 or so clones listed, around 80% are singletons. Sequences were derived from peripheral blood, sampled before any cancer treatment. The origin of this receptor is a male donor aged 60 or older with stage I lung adenocarcinoma. The chain is built from TRBV30 and TRBJ2-1; a weak D match, TRBD2 (7 bases). In DNA, the CDR3 is TGTGCCTGGGGGGGCGGGGGCCTAAGCTACAATGAGCAGTTCTTC. Amino acid sequence: CAWGGGGLSYNEQFF. The full variable domain, its missing parts supplied by reference TRBV30 and TRBJ2-1, is SQTIHQWPATLVQPVGSPLSLECTVEGTSNPNLYWYRQAAGRGLQLLFYSVGIGQISSEVPQNLSASRPQDRQFILSSKKLLLSDSGFYLCAWGGGGLSYNEQFFGPGTRLTVL.